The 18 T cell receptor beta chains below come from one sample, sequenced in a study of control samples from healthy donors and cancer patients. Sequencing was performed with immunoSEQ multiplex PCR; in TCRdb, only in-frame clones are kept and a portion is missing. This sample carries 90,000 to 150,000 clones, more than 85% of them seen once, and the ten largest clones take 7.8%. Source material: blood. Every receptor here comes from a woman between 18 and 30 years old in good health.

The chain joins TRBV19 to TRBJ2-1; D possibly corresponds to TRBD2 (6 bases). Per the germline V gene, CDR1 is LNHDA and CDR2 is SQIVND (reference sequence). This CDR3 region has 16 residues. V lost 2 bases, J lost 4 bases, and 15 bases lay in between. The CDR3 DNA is TGTGCCAGTAGTATATCTCCCTACGCGGGGTACAATGAGCAGTTCTTC. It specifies CASSISPYAGYNEQFF.

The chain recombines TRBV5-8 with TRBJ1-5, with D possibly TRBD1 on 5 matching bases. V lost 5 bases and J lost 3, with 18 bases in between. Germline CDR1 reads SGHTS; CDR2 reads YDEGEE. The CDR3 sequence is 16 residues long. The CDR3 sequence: CASRPRQILHNQPQHF. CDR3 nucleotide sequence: TGTGCCAGCAGACCGCGACAGATCCTCCACAATCAGCCCCAGCATTTT. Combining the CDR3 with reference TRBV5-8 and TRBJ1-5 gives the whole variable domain EAGVTQSPTHLIKTRGQQATLRCSPISGHTSVYWYQQALGLGLQFLLWYDEGEERNRGNFPPRFSGRQFPNYSSELNVNALELEDSALYLCASRPRQILHNQPQHFGDGTRLSIL.

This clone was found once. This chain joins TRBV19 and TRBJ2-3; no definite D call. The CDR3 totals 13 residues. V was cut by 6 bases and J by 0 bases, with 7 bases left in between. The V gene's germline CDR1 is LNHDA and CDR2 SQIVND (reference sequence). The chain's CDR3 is CASSGSSTDTQYF. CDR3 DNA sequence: TGTGCCAGTAGCGGATCTAGCACAGATACGCAGTATTTT.

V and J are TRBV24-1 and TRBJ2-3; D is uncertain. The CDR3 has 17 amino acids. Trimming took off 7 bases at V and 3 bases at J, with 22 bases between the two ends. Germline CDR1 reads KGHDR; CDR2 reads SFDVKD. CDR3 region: CATSTRPAGTLTDTQYF. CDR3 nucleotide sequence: TGTGCCACCAGCACCCGACCGGCCGGAACCCTAACAGATACGCAGTATTTT.

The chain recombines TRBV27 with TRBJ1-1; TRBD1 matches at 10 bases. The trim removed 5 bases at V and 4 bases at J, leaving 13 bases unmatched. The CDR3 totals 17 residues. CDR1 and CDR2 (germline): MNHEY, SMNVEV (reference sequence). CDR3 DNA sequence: TGTGCCAGCAGTATCGACAGGGGGCGATTGGGAGGCACTGAAGCTTTCTTT. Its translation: CASSIDRGRLGGTEAFF.

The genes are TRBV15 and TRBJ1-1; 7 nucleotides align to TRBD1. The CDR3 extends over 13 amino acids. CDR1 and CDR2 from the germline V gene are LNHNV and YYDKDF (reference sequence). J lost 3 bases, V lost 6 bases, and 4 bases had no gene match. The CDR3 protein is CATRTGSDTEAFF. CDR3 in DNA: TGTGCCACCAGGACAGGGTCGGACACTGAAGCTTTCTTT. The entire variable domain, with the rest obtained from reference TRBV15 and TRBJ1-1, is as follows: DAMVIQNPRYQVTQFGKPVTLSCSQTLNHNVMYWYQQKSSQAPKLLFHYYDKDFNNEADTPDNFQSRRPNTSFCFLDIRSPGLGDTAMYLCATRTGSDTEAFFGQGTRLTVV.

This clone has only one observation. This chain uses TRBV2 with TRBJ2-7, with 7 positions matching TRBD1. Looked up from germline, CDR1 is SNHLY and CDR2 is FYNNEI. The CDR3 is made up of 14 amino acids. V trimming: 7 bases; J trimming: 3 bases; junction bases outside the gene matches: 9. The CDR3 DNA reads TGTGCCAGCACCCCTGGGACAGATCTCTACGAGCAGTACTTC. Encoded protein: CASTPGTDLYEQYF.

Here the CDR3 DNA reads TGTGCCAGCAGTTACGGACAGGGCGTCGGGTACGAGCAGTACTTC. Protein: CASSYGQGVGYEQYF. The J gene is TRBJ2-7, the V gene TRBV6-5, with 8 bases lining up with TRBD1. The CDR3 is made up of 15 amino acids. Germline V lookup: CDR1 MNHEY, CDR2 SVGAGI. Trimming cost V 2 bases and J 4 bases; bases outside gene matches: 7.

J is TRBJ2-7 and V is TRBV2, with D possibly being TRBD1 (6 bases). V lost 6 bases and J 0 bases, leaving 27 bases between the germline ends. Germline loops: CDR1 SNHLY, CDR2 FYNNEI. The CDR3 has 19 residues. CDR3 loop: CASRGLGALRGPSSYEQYF. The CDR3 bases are TGTGCCAGCAGGGGCCTGGGGGCCCTCAGGGGCCCCAGCTCCTACGAGCAGTACTTC.

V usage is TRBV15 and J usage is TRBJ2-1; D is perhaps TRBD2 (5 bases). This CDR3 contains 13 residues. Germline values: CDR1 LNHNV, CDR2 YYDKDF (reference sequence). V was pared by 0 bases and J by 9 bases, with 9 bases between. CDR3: CATSRDEGTEQFF. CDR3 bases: TGTGCCACCAGCAGAGACGAGGGTACTGAGCAGTTCTTC.

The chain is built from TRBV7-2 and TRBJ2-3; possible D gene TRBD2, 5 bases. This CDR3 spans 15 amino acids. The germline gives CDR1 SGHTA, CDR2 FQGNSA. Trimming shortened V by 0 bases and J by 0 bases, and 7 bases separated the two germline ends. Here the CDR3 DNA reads TGTGCCAGCAGCTTAGCGGGAGTCAGCACAGATACGCAGTATTTT. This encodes CASSLAGVSTDTQYF.

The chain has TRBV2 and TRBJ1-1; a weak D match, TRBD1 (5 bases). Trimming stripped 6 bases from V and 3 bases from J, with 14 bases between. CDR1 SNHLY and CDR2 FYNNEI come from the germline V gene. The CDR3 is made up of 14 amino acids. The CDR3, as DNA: TGTGCCAGCAGCCCAAGGGCGGGGGACACTGAAGCTTTCTTT. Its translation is CASSPRAGDTEAFF.

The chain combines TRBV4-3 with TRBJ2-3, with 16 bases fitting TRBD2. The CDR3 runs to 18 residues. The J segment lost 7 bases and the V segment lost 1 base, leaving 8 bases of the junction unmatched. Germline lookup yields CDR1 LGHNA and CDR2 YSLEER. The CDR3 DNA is TGCGCCAGCAGCCAAGGAATAGGGACTAGCGGGGGGGTTTATACGCAGTATTTT. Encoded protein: CASSQGIGTSGGVYTQYF.

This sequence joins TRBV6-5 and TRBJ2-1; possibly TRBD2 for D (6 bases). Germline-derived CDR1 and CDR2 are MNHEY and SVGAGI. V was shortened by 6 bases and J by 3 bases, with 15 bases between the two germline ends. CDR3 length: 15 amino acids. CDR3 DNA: TGTGCCAGCAGCGTCCGGGACTTAAACTACAATGAGCAGTTCTTC. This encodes CASSVRDLNYNEQFF.

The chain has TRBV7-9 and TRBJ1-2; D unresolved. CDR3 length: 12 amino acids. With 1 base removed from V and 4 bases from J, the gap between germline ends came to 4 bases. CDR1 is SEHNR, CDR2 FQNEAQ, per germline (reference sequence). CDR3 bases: TGTGCCAGCAGCTTAGACAGCTATGGCTACACCTTC. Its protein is CASSLDSYGYTF. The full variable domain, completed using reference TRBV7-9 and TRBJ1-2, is DTGVSQNPRHKITKRGQNVTFRCDPISEHNRLYWYRQTLGQGPEFLTYFQNEAQLEKSRLLSDRFSAERPKGSFSTLEIQRTEQGDSAMYLCASSLDSYGYTFGSGTRLTVV.

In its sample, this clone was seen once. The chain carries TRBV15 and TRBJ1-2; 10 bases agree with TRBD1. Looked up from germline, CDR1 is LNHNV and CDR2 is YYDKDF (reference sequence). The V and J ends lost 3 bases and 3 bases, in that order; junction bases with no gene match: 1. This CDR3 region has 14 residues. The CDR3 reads CATSSGQGDYGYTF. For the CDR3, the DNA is TGTGCCACCAGCAGCGGACAGGGGGACTATGGCTACACCTTC.

In DNA form, the CDR3 reads TGTGCCAGCAGCCTTCGCGGGACAGGCCCTAATGAAAAACTGTTTTTT. Amino acids: CASSLRGTGPNEKLFF. The rearrangement links TRBV9 to TRBJ1-4; TRBD1 agrees at 8 bases. The CDR3 contains 16 residues. V gave up 4 bases and J gave up 3 bases; unmatched junction bases: 8. Germline V gene data show CDR1 as SGDLS and CDR2 as YYNGEE. Looking up the rest from reference TRBV9 and TRBJ1-4 gives the full variable domain: DSGVTQTPKHLITATGQRVTLRCSPRSGDLSVYWYQQSLDQGLQFLIQYYNGEERAKGNILERFSAQQFPDLHSELNLSSLELGDSALYFCASSLRGTGPNEKLFFGSGTQLSVL.

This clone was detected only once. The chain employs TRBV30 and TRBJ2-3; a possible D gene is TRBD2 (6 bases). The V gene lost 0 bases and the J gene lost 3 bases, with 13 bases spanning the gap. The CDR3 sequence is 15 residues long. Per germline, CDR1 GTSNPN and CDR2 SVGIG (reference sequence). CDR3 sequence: CAWSVSGLRTDTQYF. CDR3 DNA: TGTGCCTGGAGTGTTAGCGGTCTAAGGACAGATACGCAGTATTTT. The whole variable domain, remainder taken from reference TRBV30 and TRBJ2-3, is SQTIHQWPATLVQPVGSPLSLECTVEGTSNPNLYWYRQAAGRGLQLLFYSVGIGQISSEVPQNLSASRPQDRQFILSSKKLLLSDSGFYLCAWSVSGLRTDTQYFGPGTRLTVL.